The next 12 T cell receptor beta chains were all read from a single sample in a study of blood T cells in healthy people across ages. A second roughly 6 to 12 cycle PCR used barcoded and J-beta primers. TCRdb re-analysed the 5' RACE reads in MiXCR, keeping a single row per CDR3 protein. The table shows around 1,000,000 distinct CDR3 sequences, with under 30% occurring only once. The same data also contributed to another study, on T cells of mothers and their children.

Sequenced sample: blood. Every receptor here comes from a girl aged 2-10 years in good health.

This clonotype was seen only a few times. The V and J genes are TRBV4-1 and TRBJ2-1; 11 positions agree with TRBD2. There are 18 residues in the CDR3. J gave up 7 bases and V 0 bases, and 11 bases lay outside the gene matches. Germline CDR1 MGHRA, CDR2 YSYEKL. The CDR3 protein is CASSQETSGVSLSNEQFF. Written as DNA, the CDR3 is TGCGCCAGCAGCCAAGAGACTAGCGGGGTCAGCCTATCTAATGAGCAGTTCTTC.

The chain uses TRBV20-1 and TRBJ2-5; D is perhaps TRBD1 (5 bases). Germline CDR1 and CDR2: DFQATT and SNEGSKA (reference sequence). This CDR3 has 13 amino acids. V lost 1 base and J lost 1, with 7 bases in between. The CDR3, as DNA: TGCAGTGCTAGAGGACAGCCCCAAGAGACCCAGTACTTC. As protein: CSARGQPQETQYF.

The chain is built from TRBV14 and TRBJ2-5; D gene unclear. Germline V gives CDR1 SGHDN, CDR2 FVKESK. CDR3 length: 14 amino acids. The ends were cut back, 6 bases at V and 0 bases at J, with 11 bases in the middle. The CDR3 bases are TGTGCCAGCAGTCAGACGTTGTACCAAGAGACCCAGTACTTC. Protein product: CASSQTLYQETQYF.

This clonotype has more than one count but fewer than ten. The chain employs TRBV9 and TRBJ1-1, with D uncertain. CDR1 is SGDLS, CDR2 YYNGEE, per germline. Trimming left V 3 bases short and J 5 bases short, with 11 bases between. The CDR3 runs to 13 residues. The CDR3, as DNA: TGTGCCAGCAGCGGAACACAGAGGACTGAAGCTTTCTTT. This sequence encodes CASSGTQRTEAFF.

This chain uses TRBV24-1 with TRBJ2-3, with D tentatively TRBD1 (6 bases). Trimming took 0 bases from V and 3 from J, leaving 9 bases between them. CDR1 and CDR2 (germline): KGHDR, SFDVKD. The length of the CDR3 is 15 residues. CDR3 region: CATSDLGQITDTQYF. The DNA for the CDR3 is TGTGCCACCAGTGATTTGGGACAGATAACAGATACGCAGTATTTT.

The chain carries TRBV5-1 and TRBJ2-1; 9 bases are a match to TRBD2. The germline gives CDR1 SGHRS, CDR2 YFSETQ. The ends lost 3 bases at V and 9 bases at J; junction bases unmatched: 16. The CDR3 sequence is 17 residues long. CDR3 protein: CASSSTQIAGAGGEQFF. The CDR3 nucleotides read TGCGCCAGCAGCTCGACCCAGATAGCGGGAGCGGGTGGTGAGCAGTTCTTC. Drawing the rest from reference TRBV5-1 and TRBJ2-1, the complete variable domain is KAGVTQTPRYLIKTRGQQVTLSCSPISGHRSVSWYQQTPGQGLQFLFEYFSETQRNKGNFPGRFSGRQFSNSRSEMNVSTLELGDSALYLCASSSTQIAGAGGEQFFGPGTRLTVL.

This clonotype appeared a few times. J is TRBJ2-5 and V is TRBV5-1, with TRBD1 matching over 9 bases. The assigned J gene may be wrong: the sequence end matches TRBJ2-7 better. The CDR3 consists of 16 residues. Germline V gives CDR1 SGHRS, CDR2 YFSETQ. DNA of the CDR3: TGCGCCAGCAGCTATCAGAAGGGACAGGGTGCCGACGAGCAGTACTTC. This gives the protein CASSYQKGQGADEQYF.

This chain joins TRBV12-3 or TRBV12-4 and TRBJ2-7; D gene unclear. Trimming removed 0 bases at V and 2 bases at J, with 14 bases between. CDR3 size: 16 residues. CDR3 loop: CASSLAHGITAYEQYF. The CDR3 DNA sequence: TGTGCCAGCAGTTTAGCGCATGGAATCACGGCCTACGAGCAGTACTTC.

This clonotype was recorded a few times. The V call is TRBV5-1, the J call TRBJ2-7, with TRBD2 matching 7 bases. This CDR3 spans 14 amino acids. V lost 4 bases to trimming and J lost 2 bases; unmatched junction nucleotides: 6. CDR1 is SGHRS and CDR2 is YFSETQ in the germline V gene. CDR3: CASSASGATYEQYF. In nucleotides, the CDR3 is TGCGCCAGCAGCGCCAGCGGGGCCACCTACGAGCAGTACTTC.

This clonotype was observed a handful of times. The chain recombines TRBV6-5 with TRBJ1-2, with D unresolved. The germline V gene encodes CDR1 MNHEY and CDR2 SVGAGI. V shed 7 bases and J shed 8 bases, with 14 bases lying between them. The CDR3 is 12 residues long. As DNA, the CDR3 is TGTGCCAGCACCCGGACCGGAGAAGGCTACACCTTC. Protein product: CASTRTGEGYTF.

The CDR3 spells CASPVLDSNQPQHF. The CDR3 DNA reads TGTGCCAGCCCTGTCTTGGATAGCAATCAGCCCCAGCATTTT. The chain recombines TRBV14 with TRBJ1-5; D is unresolved. This CDR3 has 14 amino acids. V shed 8 bases and J shed 0 bases, with 11 bases lying between them. Per the germline V gene, CDR1 is SGHDN and CDR2 is FVKESK.

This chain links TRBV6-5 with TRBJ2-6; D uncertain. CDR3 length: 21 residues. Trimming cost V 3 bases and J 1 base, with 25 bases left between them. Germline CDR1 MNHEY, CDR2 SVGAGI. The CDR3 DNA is TGTGCCAGCAGTTATTTGTTCGCTACGGGTGCCATATTTTCTGGGGCCAACGTCCTGACTTTC. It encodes CASSYLFATGAIFSGANVLTF.